A single sample is the source of the 25 T cell receptor beta chains below, sequenced in a study of T cell clones after liver transplantation. The assay was immunoSEQ multiplex PCR, and TCRdb's table has in-frame clones only and misses some. The sample carries approximately 72,000 clones, around nine tenths recorded once. Here the sequenced sample was CD4+ T cells from blood, taken before liver transplant. Receptors originate from a human donor who received a liver transplant.

V usage is TRBV9 and J usage is TRBJ2-7; a weak D match, TRBD2 (6 bases). The germline CDR1 and CDR2 sequences are SGDLS and YYNGEE. V was shortened by 1 base and J by 4 bases, with 12 bases between the two germline ends. The CDR3 contains 14 residues. This CDR3 is CASSVQEGGYEQYF. Here the CDR3 DNA reads TGTGCCAGCAGCGTACAGGAGGGCGGGTACGAGCAGTACTTC.

The rearrangement links TRBV7-9 to TRBJ2-3, with D possibly being TRBD2 (6 bases). The CDR3 sequence is 12 residues long. Trimming left V 5 bases short and J 5 bases short, with 8 bases between. CDR1 and CDR2 from the germline V gene are SEHNR and FQNEAQ (reference sequence). The CDR3 here is CASSGGGDTQYF. The CDR3 region has the DNA TGTGCCAGCAGCGGGGGAGGAGATACGCAGTATTTT.

In this sample, this clone turned up once. This rearrangement joins TRBV5-1 to TRBJ2-1; possibly TRBD2 for D (6 bases). The V gene's germline CDR1 is SGHRS and CDR2 YFSETQ. The CDR3 has 16 amino acids. The V end lost 0 bases, the J end lost 0 bases, and 10 bases lay between the germline ends. The CDR3 coding sequence is TGCGCCAGCAGCTTGGAAGCGGGCGACTCCTACAATGAGCAGTTCTTC. Amino acid sequence: CASSLEAGDSYNEQFF.

The genes are TRBV9 and TRBJ1-3; D is possibly TRBD1 (6 bases). This CDR3 spans 14 amino acids. Germline loops: CDR1 SGDLS, CDR2 YYNGEE. Trimming removed 3 bases from V and 2 bases from J, with 9 bases in between. CDR3: CASSGQVPGNTIYF. In nucleotides, the CDR3 is TGTGCCAGCAGCGGACAGGTCCCTGGAAACACCATATATTTT.

The chain recombines TRBV4-1 with TRBJ2-1; 8 nucleotides line up with TRBD2. V shed 4 bases and J 8 bases; nucleotides not matched to a gene: 28. The CDR3 extends over 21 amino acids. Germline CDR1 and CDR2: MGHRA and YSYEKL. CDR3 DNA sequence: TGCGCCAGCAGCCTCAGGCAGGGCGGTTCAGGAGTCGGGAGGGATGGAGATGAGCAGTTCTTC. It yields the protein CASSLRQGGSGVGRDGDEQFF.

This chain connects TRBV28 to TRBJ1-5, with D possibly TRBD1 on 6 matching bases. This CDR3 is 14 amino acids long. The germline V gene has CDR1 MDHEN and CDR2 SYDVKM. The ends were cut back, 8 bases at V and 6 bases at J, with 17 bases in the middle. CDR3 sequence: CASFLQGSVQPQHF. The DNA for the CDR3 is TGTGCCAGCTTTCTTCAGGGGTCTGTTCAGCCCCAGCATTTT.

The chain carries TRBV6-5 and TRBJ2-3; D is perhaps TRBD2 (5 bases). The V end was cut by 4 bases, the J end by 5 bases, with 10 bases between. The length of the CDR3 is 13 residues. Germline V gene lookup returns CDR1 MNHEY and CDR2 SVGAGI. The CDR3 sequence: CASSSTREDTQYF. The CDR3 DNA reads TGTGCCAGCAGTTCAACTAGGGAAGATACGCAGTATTTT.

This clone showed up just once. The chain combines TRBV27 with TRBJ2-7, with 11 bases fitting TRBD1. The germline V gene encodes CDR1 MNHEY and CDR2 SMNVEV (reference sequence). The CDR3 length is 14 residues. V was pared by 3 bases and J by 4 bases, with 2 bases of the junction left unmatched. The CDR3 bases are TGTGCCAGCAGTTTCCGGGACAGGGGGTACGAGCAGTACTTC. As protein: CASSFRDRGYEQYF.

This clone has more than one count but fewer than ten. The J gene is TRBJ2-7, the V gene TRBV11-1; D remains ambiguous. Trimming left V 5 bases short and J 1 base short, with 12 bases between. The germline CDR1 and CDR2 sequences are SGHAT and FQDESV (reference sequence). The CDR3 consists of 14 residues. CDR3 DNA sequence: TGTGCCAGCAGCCGAACCGGTTCATCCTACGAGCAGTACTTC. This sequence encodes CASSRTGSSYEQYF.

The chain joins TRBV5-4 to TRBJ2-7; possibly TRBD2 for D (5 bases). This CDR3 is 15 amino acids long. The germline V and J ends were trimmed by 0 bases and 0 bases, with 10 bases remaining between them. Germline CDR1 reads SGHNT; CDR2 reads YYREEE (reference sequence). The CDR3 is CASSLGGLASYEQYF. The CDR3 DNA follows: TGTGCCAGCAGCTTGGGTGGACTCGCCTCCTACGAGCAGTACTTC. The full variable domain, completed using reference TRBV5-4 and TRBJ2-7, is ETGVTQSPTHLIKTRGQQVTLRCSSQSGHNTVSWYQQALGQGPQFIFQYYREEENGRGNFPPRFSGLQFPNYSSELNVNALELDDSALYLCASSLGGLASYEQYFGPGTRLTVT.

The chain combines TRBV7-9 with TRBJ1-4; possible D gene TRBD1, 6 bases. CDR3 size: 16 residues. V was pared by 1 base and J by 6 bases, with 15 bases between. In germline, CDR1 is SEHNR, CDR2 FQNEAQ (reference sequence). CDR3 amino acids: CASSLGRGAHYEKLFF. The CDR3 DNA reads TGTGCCAGCAGCTTAGGGCGGGGGGCCCACTATGAAAAACTGTTTTTT.

The chain joins TRBV18 to TRBJ2-1; D perhaps matches TRBD2 (6 bases). Trimming took 2 bases from V and 0 from J, leaving 14 bases between them. The length of the CDR3 is 17 residues. Germline lookup yields CDR1 KGHSH and CDR2 LQKENI. As DNA, the CDR3 is TGTGCCAGCTCACCAAAGCGCGGGAAGAGCTCCTACAATGAGCAGTTCTTC. It codes for CASSPKRGKSSYNEQFF.

The chain combines TRBV2 with TRBJ2-5; D perhaps matches TRBD2 (6 bases). V dropped 8 bases and J dropped 5 bases, with 12 bases sitting between them. There are 12 residues in the CDR3. Germline V gene sequence: CDR1 SNHLY, CDR2 FYNNEI. The chain's CDR3 is CASGGARETQYF. The CDR3 region has the DNA TGTGCCAGCGGCGGGGCTAGGGAGACCCAGTACTTC.

The gene calls are TRBV20-1 and TRBJ2-1; D uncertain. CDR3 length equals 11 residues. CDR1 is DFQATT, CDR2 SNEGSKA, per germline (reference sequence). V was pared by 8 bases and J by 8 bases, with 13 bases between. The CDR3 sequence is CSRAVKDEQFF. As DNA, the CDR3 is TGCAGTAGAGCAGTTAAGGATGAGCAGTTCTTC.

The genes are TRBV19 and TRBJ1-1; no firm D call. Germline-derived CDR1 and CDR2 are LNHDA and SQIVND (reference sequence). This CDR3 comprises 14 residues. Deletions cut 1 base from V and 4 bases from J, with 10 bases between. The CDR3 DNA is TGTGCCAGTAGTATAGGAGGGTTGGGCACTGAAGCTTTCTTT. Translation gives CASSIGGLGTEAFF.

This chain uses TRBV7-8 with TRBJ1-1; D perhaps matches TRBD1 (6 bases). CDR1 and CDR2 from the germline V gene are SGHVS and FQNEAQ. Between the trimmed V and J ends, which lost 5 bases and 1 base, there was a span of 14 bases. The CDR3 covers 15 residues. The CDR3 is CASSPRGGRNTEAFF. The DNA of the CDR3 is TGTGCCAGCAGCCCCCGCGGGGGCCGGAACACTGAAGCTTTCTTT.

The chain links TRBV6-4 to TRBJ2-1; TRBD2 aligns across 7 bases. The V gene end was trimmed by 3 bases and the J gene end by 10 bases; junction bases not matched to a gene: 6. CDR3 length equals 13 residues. Per the germline V gene, CDR1 is MRHNA and CDR2 is SNTAGT. This chain's CDR3 is CASSEGGRPEQFF. As DNA, the CDR3 is TGTGCCAGCAGTGAGGGCGGGAGACCCGAGCAGTTCTTC.

V usage is TRBV11-3 and J usage is TRBJ2-3; unclear D gene. The ends were cut back, 4 bases at V and 6 bases at J, with 11 bases in the middle. The CDR3 sequence is 13 residues long. Germline CDR1 is SGHNT and CDR2 is YENEEA. The CDR3 reads CASSSTEGDTQYF. The CDR3 DNA reads as TGTGCCAGCAGCTCTACCGAAGGGGATACGCAGTATTTT.

The chain recombines TRBV7-6 with TRBJ2-3, with a possible D match to TRBD2 (6 bases). CDR3 length: 16 residues. Trimming shortened V by 5 bases and J by 2 bases, and 17 bases separated the two germline ends. The V gene's germline CDR1 is SGHVS and CDR2 FNYEAQ. DNA for the CDR3: TGTGCCAGCAGCCCGATCTCTCCGGGGGACACAGATACGCAGTATTTT. Amino acids: CASSPISPGDTDTQYF.

This clone was picked up one time. The chain combines TRBV5-1 with TRBJ1-5, with a weak D call TRBD1 (6 bases). Germline V gene sequence: CDR1 SGHRS, CDR2 YFSETQ. CDR3 length: 14 residues. V dropped 3 bases and J dropped 7 bases, with 14 bases sitting between them. For the CDR3, the DNA is TGCGCCAGCAGCTCAGCGGGGGGCGGGCAGCCCCAGCATTTT. Protein: CASSSAGGGQPQHF.

The chain employs TRBV29-1 and TRBJ2-1, with 9 bases lining up with TRBD2. The germline V gene encodes CDR1 SQVTM and CDR2 ANQGSEA. The CDR3 sequence is 15 residues long. The junction had 8 bases not matched to a gene; V was cut back by 0 bases and J by 8 bases. The CDR3 reads CSVEESVAGVDEQFF. DNA for the CDR3: TGCAGCGTTGAAGAATCGGTAGCGGGAGTCGATGAGCAGTTCTTC.

The gene calls are TRBV18 and TRBJ1-4; 7 bases fit TRBD1. Germline-derived CDR1 and CDR2 are KGHSH and LQKENI. The CDR3 has 17 residues. V trimming: 3 bases; J trimming: 7 bases; junction bases outside the gene matches: 14. CDR3: CASSPGAGTAMGEKLFF. The CDR3, as DNA: TGTGCCAGCTCACCTGGGGCCGGGACAGCCATGGGTGAAAAACTGTTTTTT.

The V call is TRBV7-8, the J call TRBJ2-3, with 8 bases fitting TRBD2. The V gene end was trimmed by 1 base and the J gene end by 4 bases; junction bases not matched to a gene: 10. The germline V gene encodes CDR1 SGHVS and CDR2 FQNEAQ. The CDR3 spans 17 residues. CDR3 amino acids: CASSLGTSGSMADTQYF. CDR3 in DNA: TGTGCCAGCAGCTTAGGGACGAGCGGGAGCATGGCAGATACGCAGTATTTT.

The J gene is TRBJ1-5, the V gene TRBV18, with 8 bases matching TRBD1. The CDR3 consists of 16 residues. The J segment lost 6 bases and the V segment lost 3 bases, leaving 10 bases of the junction unmatched. Germline-derived CDR1 and CDR2 are KGHSH and LQKENI. CDR3 amino acids: CASSPRGQGARQPQHF. The CDR3 DNA reads as TGTGCCAGCTCACCCAGGGGTCAGGGGGCACGTCAGCCCCAGCATTTT.

CDR3 nucleotides: TGCAGCGTTTTGAAAGACAGCGGCGAGCAGTTCTTC. The encoded protein is CSVLKDSGEQFF. The V call is TRBV29-1, the J call TRBJ2-1, with D perhaps TRBD1 or TRBD2 (5 bases each). CDR1 SQVTM and CDR2 ANQGSEA come from the germline V gene. CDR3 size: 12 residues. V was cut by 5 bases and J by 10 bases, with 15 bases left in between.